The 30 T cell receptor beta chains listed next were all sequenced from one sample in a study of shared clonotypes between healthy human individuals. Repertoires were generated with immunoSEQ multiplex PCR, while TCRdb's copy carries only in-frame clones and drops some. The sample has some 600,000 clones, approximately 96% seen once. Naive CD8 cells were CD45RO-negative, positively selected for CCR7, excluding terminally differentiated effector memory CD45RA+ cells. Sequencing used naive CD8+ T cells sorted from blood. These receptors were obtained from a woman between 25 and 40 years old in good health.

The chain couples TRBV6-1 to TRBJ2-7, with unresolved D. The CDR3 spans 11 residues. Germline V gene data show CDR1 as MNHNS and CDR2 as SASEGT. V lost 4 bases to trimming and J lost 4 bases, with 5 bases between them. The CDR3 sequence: CASSAIYEQYF. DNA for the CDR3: TGTGCCAGCAGTGCCATTTACGAGCAGTACTTC.

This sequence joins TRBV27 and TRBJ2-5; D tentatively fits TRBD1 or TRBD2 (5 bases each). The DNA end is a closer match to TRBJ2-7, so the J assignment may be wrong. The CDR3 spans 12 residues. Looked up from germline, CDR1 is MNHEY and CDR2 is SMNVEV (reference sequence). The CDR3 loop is CASTGPSYEQYF. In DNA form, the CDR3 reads TGTGCCAGCACGGGACCGTCCTACGAGCAGTACTTC.

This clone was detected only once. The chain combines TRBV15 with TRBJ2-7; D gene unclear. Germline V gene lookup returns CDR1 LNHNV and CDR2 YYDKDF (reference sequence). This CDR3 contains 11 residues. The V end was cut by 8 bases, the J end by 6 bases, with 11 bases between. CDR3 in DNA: TGTGCCACCGCGGACCCACTCGAGCAGTACTTC. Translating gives CATADPLEQYF.

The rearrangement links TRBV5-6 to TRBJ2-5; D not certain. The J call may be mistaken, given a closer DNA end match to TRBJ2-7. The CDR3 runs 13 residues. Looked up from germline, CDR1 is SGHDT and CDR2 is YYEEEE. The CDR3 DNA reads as TGTGCCAGCAGCTTGGAGGCCGCGGTCGAGCAGTACTTC. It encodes CASSLEAAVEQYF.

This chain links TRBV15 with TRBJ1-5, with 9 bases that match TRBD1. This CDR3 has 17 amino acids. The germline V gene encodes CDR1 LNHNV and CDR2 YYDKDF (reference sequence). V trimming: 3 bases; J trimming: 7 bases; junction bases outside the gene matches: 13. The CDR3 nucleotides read TGTGCCACCAGCAGCGGGGGTGGGACAGGGTACGGACAGCCCCAGCATTTT. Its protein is CATSSGGGTGYGQPQHF.

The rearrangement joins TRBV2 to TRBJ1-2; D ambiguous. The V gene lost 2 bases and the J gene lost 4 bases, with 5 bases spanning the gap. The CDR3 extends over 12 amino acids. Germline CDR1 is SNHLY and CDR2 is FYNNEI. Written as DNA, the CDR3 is TGTGCCAGCAGTGAAACAGCCTATGGCTACACCTTC. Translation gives CASSETAYGYTF.

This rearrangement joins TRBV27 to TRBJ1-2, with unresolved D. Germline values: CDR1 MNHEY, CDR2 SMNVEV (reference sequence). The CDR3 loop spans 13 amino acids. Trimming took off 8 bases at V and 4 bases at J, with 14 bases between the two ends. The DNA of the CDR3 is TGTGCCAGCTCCACCCGGCTGGGCTATGGCTACACCTTC. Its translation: CASSTRLGYGYTF.

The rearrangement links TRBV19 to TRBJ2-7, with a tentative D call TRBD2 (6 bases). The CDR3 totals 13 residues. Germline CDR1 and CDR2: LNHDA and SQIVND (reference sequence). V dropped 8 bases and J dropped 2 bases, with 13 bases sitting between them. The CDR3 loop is CASSASATYEQYF. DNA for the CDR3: TGTGCCAGTTCGGCTAGCGCAACCTACGAGCAGTACTTC.

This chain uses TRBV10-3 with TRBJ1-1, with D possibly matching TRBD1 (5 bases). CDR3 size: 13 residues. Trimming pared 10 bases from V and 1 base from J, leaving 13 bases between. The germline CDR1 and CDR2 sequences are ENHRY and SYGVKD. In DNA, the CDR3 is TGTGCCACAGGACAAGGACGGAACACTGAAGCTTTCTTT. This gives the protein CATGQGRNTEAFF.

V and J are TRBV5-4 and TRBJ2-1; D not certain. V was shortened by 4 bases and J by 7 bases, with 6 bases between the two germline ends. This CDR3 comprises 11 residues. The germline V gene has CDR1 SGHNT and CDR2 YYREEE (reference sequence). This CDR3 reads CASSQLNEQFF. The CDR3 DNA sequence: TGTGCCAGCAGCCAGCTGAATGAGCAGTTCTTC.

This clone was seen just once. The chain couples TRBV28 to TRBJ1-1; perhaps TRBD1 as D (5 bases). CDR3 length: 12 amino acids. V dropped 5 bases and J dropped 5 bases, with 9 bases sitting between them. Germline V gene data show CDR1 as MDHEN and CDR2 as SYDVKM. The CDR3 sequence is CASSLGRTEAFF. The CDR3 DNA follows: TGTGCCAGCAGTCTGGGGCGGACTGAAGCTTTCTTT.

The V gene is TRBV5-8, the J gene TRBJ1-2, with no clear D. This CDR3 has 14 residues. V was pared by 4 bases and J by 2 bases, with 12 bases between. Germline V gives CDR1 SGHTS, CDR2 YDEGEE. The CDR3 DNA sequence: TGTGCCAGCAGCCCGGGCCCAACCAACTATGGCTACACCTTC. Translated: CASSPGPTNYGYTF.

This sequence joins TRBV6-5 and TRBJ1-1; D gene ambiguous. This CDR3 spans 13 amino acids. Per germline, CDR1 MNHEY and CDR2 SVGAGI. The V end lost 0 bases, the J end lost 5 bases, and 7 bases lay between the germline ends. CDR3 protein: CASSYSLATEAFF. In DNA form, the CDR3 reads TGTGCCAGCAGTTACTCGTTAGCAACTGAAGCTTTCTTT.

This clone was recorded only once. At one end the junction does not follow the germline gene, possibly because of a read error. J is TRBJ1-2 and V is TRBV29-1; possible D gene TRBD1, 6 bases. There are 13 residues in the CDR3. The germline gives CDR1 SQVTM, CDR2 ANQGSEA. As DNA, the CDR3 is TGCAGCGTTGAGAATCTCGACACCGGACAGCCCGACTTC. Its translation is CSVENLDTGQPDF.

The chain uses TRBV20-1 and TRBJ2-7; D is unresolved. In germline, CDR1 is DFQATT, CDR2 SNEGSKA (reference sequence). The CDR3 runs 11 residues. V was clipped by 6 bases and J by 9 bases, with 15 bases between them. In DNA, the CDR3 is TGCAGTGCCCCCCGGATGTCGGGGCAGTACTTC. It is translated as CSAPRMSGQYF.

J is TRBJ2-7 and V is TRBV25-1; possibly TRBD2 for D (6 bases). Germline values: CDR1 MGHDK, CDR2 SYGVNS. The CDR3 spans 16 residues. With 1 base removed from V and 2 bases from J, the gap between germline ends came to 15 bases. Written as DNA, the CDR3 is TGTGCCAGCAGTGAATCGGAAACGGGGAGGCCCTACGAGCAGTACTTC. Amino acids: CASSESETGRPYEQYF.

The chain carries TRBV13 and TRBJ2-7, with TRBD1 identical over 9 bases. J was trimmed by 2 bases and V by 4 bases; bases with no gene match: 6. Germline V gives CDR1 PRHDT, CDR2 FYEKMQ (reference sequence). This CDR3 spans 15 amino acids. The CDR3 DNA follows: TGTGCCAGCAGCTCGGGACAGGGCAACCCCTACGAGCAGTACTTC. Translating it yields CASSSGQGNPYEQYF.

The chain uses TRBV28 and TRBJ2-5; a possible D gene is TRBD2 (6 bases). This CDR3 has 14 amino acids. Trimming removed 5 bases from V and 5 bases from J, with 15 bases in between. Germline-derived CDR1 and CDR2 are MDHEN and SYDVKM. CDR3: CASSGGLSGETQYF. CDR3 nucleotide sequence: TGTGCCAGCAGTGGGGGACTCTCAGGCGAGACCCAGTACTTC. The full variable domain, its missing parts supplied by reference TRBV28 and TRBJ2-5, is DVKVTQSSRYLVKRTGEKVFLECVQDMDHENMFWYRQDPGLGLRLIYFSYDVKMKEKGDIPEGYSVSREKKERFSLILESASTNQTSMYLCASSGGLSGETQYFGPGTRLLVL.

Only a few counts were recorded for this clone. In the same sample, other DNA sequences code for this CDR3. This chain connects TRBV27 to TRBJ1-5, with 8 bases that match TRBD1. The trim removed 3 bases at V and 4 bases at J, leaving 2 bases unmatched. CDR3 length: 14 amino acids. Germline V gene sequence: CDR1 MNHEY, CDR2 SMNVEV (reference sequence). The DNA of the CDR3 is TGTGCCAGCAGTTTGAGACAGGGGAATCAGCCCCAGCATTTT. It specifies CASSLRQGNQPQHF.

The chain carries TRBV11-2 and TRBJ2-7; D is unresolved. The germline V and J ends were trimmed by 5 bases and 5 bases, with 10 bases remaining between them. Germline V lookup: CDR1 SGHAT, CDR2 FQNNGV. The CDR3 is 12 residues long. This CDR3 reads CASSPGWDEQYF. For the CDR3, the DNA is TGTGCCAGCAGCCCCGGTTGGGACGAGCAGTACTTC.

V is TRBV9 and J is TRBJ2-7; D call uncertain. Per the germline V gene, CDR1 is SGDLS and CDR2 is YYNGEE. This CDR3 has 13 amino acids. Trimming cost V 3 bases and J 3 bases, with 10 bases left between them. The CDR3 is CASSGPPHYEQYF. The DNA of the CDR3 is TGTGCCAGCAGCGGCCCCCCACACTACGAGCAGTACTTC.

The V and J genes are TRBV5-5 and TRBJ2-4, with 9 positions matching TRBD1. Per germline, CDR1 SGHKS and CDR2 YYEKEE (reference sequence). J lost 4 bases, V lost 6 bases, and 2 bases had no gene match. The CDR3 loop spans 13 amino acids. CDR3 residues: CASTGTGKNIQYF. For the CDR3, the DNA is TGTGCCAGCACCGGGACAGGGAAAAACATTCAGTACTTC.

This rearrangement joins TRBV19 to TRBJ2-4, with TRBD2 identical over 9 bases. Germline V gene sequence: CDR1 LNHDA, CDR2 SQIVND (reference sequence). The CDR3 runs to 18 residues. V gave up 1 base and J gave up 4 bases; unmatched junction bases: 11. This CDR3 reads CASSIALPAGGNKNIQYF. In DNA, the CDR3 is TGTGCCAGTAGTATAGCTCTGCCAGCGGGAGGTAATAAAAACATTCAGTACTTC.

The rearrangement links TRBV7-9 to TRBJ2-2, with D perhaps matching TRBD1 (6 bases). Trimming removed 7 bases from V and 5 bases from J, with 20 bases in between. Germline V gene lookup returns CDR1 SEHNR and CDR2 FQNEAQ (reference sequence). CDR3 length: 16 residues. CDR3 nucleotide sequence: TGTGCCAGCACCCACGGACGCTGGGGGCTTACCGGGGAGCTGTTTTTT. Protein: CASTHGRWGLTGELFF.

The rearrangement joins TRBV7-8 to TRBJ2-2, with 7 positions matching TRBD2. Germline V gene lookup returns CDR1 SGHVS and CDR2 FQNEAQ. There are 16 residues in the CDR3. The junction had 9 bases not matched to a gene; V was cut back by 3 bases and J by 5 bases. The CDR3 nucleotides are TGTGCCAGCAGCTTGGCGGGAGTGGGAGGGACCGGGGAGCTGTTTTTT. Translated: CASSLAGVGGTGELFF. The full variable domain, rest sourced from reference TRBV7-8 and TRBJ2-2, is GAGVSQSPRYKVAKRGQDVALRCDPISGHVSLFWYQQALGQGPEFLTYFQNEAQLDKSGLPSDRFFAERPEGSVSTLKIQRTQQEDSAVYLCASSLAGVGGTGELFFGEGSRLTVL.

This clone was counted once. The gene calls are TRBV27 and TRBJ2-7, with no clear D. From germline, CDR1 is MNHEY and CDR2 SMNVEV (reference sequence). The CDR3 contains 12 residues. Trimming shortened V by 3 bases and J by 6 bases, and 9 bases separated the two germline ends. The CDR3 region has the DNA TGTGCCAGCAGTTTCTCCGGTTCCGAGCAGTACTTC. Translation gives CASSFSGSEQYF.

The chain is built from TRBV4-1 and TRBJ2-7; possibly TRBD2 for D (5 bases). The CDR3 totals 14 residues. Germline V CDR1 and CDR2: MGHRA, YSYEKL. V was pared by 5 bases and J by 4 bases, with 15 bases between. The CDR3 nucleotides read TGCGCCAGCAGCTTTTTGGACTCTTCTTACGAGCAGTACTTC. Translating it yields CASSFLDSSYEQYF.

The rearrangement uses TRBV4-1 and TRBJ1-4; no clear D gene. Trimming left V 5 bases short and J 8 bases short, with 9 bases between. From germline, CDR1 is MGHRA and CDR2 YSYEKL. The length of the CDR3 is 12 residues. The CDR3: CASSLKGEKLFF. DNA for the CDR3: TGCGCCAGCAGCTTAAAGGGAGAAAAACTGTTTTTT.

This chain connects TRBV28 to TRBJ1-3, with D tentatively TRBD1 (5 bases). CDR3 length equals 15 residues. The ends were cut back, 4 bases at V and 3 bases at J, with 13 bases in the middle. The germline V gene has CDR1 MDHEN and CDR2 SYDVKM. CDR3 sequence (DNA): TGTGCCAGCAGTTACTCAGCCGGGGGTGGAAACACCATATATTTT. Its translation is CASSYSAGGGNTIYF.

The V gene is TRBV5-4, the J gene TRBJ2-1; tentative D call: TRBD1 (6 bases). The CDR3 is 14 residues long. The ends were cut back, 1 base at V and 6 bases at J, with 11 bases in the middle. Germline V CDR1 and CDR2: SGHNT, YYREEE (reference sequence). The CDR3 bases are TGTGCCAGCAGCTTGTACTCCAGGGGCAATGAGCAGTTCTTC. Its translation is CASSLYSRGNEQFF.